These 8 T cell receptor beta chains share one sample of origin, sequenced in a study of cytomegalovirus exposure and HLA in healthy donors listed by TCRdb under 2017. Receptor amplification or capture employed the immunoSEQ multiplex PCR assay. The multiplex PCR relied on a mix of 60 forward primers for TCR Vbeta segments and 13 reverse primers for TCR Jbeta segments. Held by TCRdb, this immuneACCESS table contains in-frame sequences only and omits some clones. Under half of the omission traces to an unresolved V gene where checked; the cause of the rest is unknown. This sample gives approximately 110,000 clones in total; roughly 74% of them show up just once. The top ten hold roughly 4% of the sample. Sequencing was done on a sample of PBMCs. The source is a woman aged 45-60 years in good health and CMV-seropositive.

This chain connects TRBV2 to TRBJ2-5; D remains unclear. Gene TRBJ2-7 matches the end of the DNA better, so the J call may be wrong. This CDR3 region has 11 residues. Germline loops: CDR1 SNHLY, CDR2 FYNNEI. The CDR3 protein is CASRLGYEQYF. CDR3 nucleotides: TGTGCCAGCAGGCTGGGCTACGAGCAGTACTTC.

This clone occurred once. This chain uses TRBV5-1 with TRBJ2-1; D gene unclear. Germline V gene sequence: CDR1 SGHRS, CDR2 YFSETQ. CDR3 size: 15 residues. V was clipped by 0 bases and J by 10 bases, with 17 bases between them. CDR3 in DNA: TGCGCCAGCAGCTTGGGACTCCAGTTGGGTAGCGAGCAGTTCTTC. Translation: CASSLGLQLGSEQFF. Using reference TRBV5-1 and TRBJ2-1 for the parts outside the CDR3, the full variable domain is KAGVTQTPRYLIKTRGQQVTLSCSPISGHRSVSWYQQTPGQGLQFLFEYFSETQRNKGNFPGRFSGRQFSNSRSEMNVSTLELGDSALYLCASSLGLQLGSEQFFGPGTRLTVL.

The chain employs TRBV5-1 and TRBJ2-1, with 10 bases aligning to TRBD2. The V segment lost 2 bases and the J segment 3 bases; nucleotides outside the gene matches: 2. The CDR3 sequence is 15 residues long. In germline, CDR1 is SGHRS, CDR2 YFSETQ. CDR3 nucleotide sequence: TGCGCCAGCAGCTTAACTAGCGGGGTCTACAATGAGCAGTTCTTC. This codes for CASSLTSGVYNEQFF.

The genes are TRBV6-6 and TRBJ2-5, with 7 bases fitting TRBD1. The J call is uncertain, as TRBJ2-7 better fits the DNA end. In germline, CDR1 is MNHNY, CDR2 SVGAGI (reference sequence). The CDR3 loop spans 16 amino acids. Written as DNA, the CDR3 is TGTGCCAGCAGTTACTTATACCGGGACAGCTCCTACGAGCAGTACTTC. This translates into CASSYLYRDSSYEQYF.

This clone was picked up one time. The chain has TRBV19 and TRBJ2-7; 10 bases are a match to TRBD2. Per the germline V gene, CDR1 is LNHDA and CDR2 is SQIVND (reference sequence). V lost 3 bases to trimming and J lost 4 bases; unmatched junction nucleotides: 9. The CDR3 has 16 amino acids. CDR3 region: CASSIEGSGGLYEQYF. CDR3 DNA sequence: TGTGCCAGTAGTATTGAAGGTAGCGGGGGGCTTTACGAGCAGTACTTC. The entire variable domain, with the rest obtained from reference TRBV19 and TRBJ2-7, is as follows: DGGITQSPKYLFRKEGQNVTLSCEQNLNHDAMYWYRQDPGQGLRLIYYSQIVNDFQKGDIAEGYSVSREKKESFPLTVTSAQKNPTAFYLCASSIEGSGGLYEQYFGPGTRLTVT.

V is TRBV11-2 and J is TRBJ1-2; TRBD1 matches at 9 bases. Trimming removed 3 bases from V and 6 bases from J; junction bases left unmatched: 8. In germline, CDR1 is SGHAT, CDR2 FQNNGV. The CDR3 is made up of 15 amino acids. This CDR3 is CASSFGQGIPDGYTF. As DNA, the CDR3 is TGTGCCAGCAGCTTCGGACAGGGGATTCCCGATGGCTACACCTTC.

The chain joins TRBV6-6 to TRBJ1-6, with 7 bases aligning to TRBD1. There are 16 residues in the CDR3. V dropped 2 bases and J dropped 6; count of bases not matched to a gene: 7. The germline CDR1 and CDR2 sequences are MNHNY and SVGAGI (reference sequence). CDR3 in DNA: TGTGCCAGCAGTTACATTTTGGGGACAGTTAATTCACCCCTCCACTTT. Protein sequence: CASSYILGTVNSPLHF.

The chain recombines TRBV28 with TRBJ1-6; 8 bases match TRBD1. This CDR3 region has 16 residues. Germline CDR1 reads MDHEN; CDR2 reads SYDVKM. J lost 4 bases, V lost 5 bases, and 7 bases had no gene match. The CDR3 sequence is CASSNGQGAYNSPLHF. DNA for the CDR3: TGTGCCAGCAGTAACGGACAGGGAGCATATAATTCACCCCTCCACTTT.